Below, 4 T cell receptor beta chains from the same sample are listed, as sequenced in a study of T-cell memory formation after mild COVID-19 (dated by TCRdb to the early 2020s). Preparation of the library involved 5' RACE. Data came from an Illumina NovaSeq 6000. TCRdb redid the processing of the public reads, applying fastp at Q25 and MiXCR, and retained in-frame beta chains. Each entry is one CDR3 protein sequence, shown with its most common DNA and genes. Present in this sample are under 450,000 distinct CDR3 sequences, roughly a quarter of which were seen just once. In total, the top ten clones hold roughly 14% of the sample. The sequenced sample was PBMCs or a T cell subset sorted from them (not recorded which). Source of these receptors: an adult woman who had mild COVID-19 (a few samples of this study predate the infection). The sample titles of this study are shuffled in the database, so cell type and time point are left out; the donor was told from shared clones.

This clonotype turned up a few times. The CDR3 loop reads CATSAPGAGREQFF. The DNA of the CDR3 is TGTGCCACCAGTGCTCCGGGGGCCGGGAGGGAGCAGTTCTTC. This chain connects TRBV24-1 to TRBJ2-1, with D possibly matching TRBD2 (7 bases). This CDR3 comprises 14 residues. Germline CDR1 and CDR2: KGHDR and SFDVKD. Trimming pared 5 bases from V and 10 bases from J, leaving 17 bases between.

The gene calls are TRBV6-6 and TRBJ1-1; D may be TRBD1 (5 bases). This CDR3 comprises 16 residues. CDR1 is MNHNY and CDR2 is SVGAGI in the germline V gene (reference sequence). V was clipped by 3 bases and J by 1 base, with 15 bases between them. The CDR3 DNA is TGTGCCAGCAGTTATCCCTGGGACGGCGAGAACACTGAAGCTTTCTTT. It translates to CASSYPWDGENTEAFF.

The rearrangement links TRBV12-3 or TRBV12-4 to TRBJ1-5; 9 nucleotides align to TRBD1. The V gene end was trimmed by 3 bases and the J gene end by 0 bases; junction bases not matched to a gene: 3. The length of the CDR3 is 16 residues. Here the CDR3 reads CASSLGTGYSNQPQHF. The CDR3 DNA is TGTGCCAGCAGTTTGGGGACAGGGTATAGCAATCAGCCCCAGCATTTT.

The genes are TRBV7-8 and TRBJ1-5; the match to TRBD1 covers 7 bases. There are 14 residues in the CDR3. The ends lost 7 bases at V and 3 bases at J; junction bases unmatched: 6. Germline V gene data show CDR1 as SGHVS and CDR2 as FQNEAQ. The CDR3 region has the DNA TGTGCCAGCACTCTCGACAGGGCCAATCAGCCCCAGCATTTT. Amino acids: CASTLDRANQPQHF. The full variable domain, rest sourced from reference TRBV7-8 and TRBJ1-5, is GAGVSQSPRYKVAKRGQDVALRCDPISGHVSLFWYQQALGQGPEFLTYFQNEAQLDKSGLPSDRFFAERPEGSVSTLKIQRTQQEDSAVYLCASTLDRANQPQHFGDGTRLSIL.